Each of the 6 T cell receptor beta chains below was sequenced from the same sample in a study of CD8 T cells in ankylosing spondylitis. General study findings and limits: A motif in TCR beta, a set of roughly eight highly homologous variants, appeared characteristic of ankylosing spondylitis blood.

TCRdb itself ran the 5' RACE reads through MiXCR, one entry per CDR3 protein. The sample comprises about 390,000 distinct CDR3 sequences, around 24% of which are singletons, and about 17% rests with the top ten. What these receptors recognize is not known. Specimen: blood, either unsorted or a sorted T cell fraction (not recorded which). The receptors shown here come from a male donor with ankylosing spondylitis.

The rearrangement joins TRBV5-1 to TRBJ1-4; D is uncertain. The CDR3 has 17 residues. Germline V lookup: CDR1 SGHRS, CDR2 YFSETQ. Between the trimmed V and J ends, which lost 3 bases and 8 bases, there was a span of 23 bases. The CDR3 here is CASSSTTPDPGSEKLFF. The CDR3 DNA reads TGCGCCAGCAGCTCCACTACTCCGGACCCGGGATCCGAAAAACTGTTTTTT.

The chain is built from TRBV20-1 and TRBJ2-3; tentative D call: TRBD2 (6 bases). CDR3 length: 14 residues. Germline loops: CDR1 DFQATT, CDR2 SNEGSKA (reference sequence). Trimming stripped 6 bases from V and 2 bases from J, with 15 bases between. The CDR3: CSAPSTGVTDTQYF. The CDR3 DNA reads TGCAGTGCCCCTTCTACGGGGGTCACAGATACGCAGTATTTT.

This clonotype was found a few times. The rearrangement uses TRBV19 and TRBJ2-7; D gene uncertain. Per the germline V gene, CDR1 is LNHDA and CDR2 is SQIVND (reference sequence). The V gene lost 3 bases and the J gene lost 0 bases, with 6 bases spanning the gap. The CDR3 runs to 13 residues. The chain's CDR3 is CASSISDSYEQYF. CDR3 in DNA: TGTGCCAGTAGTATTTCAGACTCCTACGAGCAGTACTTC.

There are a few counts of this clonotype. J is TRBJ1-1 and V is TRBV7-9, with D perhaps TRBD1 (5 bases). V was shortened by 5 bases and J by 7 bases, with 20 bases between the two germline ends. This CDR3 has 15 amino acids. Germline CDR1 is SEHNR and CDR2 is FQNEAQ (reference sequence). The CDR3 DNA reads as TGTGCCAGCAGCCCCGCTTCGTGGGGGTTGCTTGAAGCTTTCTTT. Its translation is CASSPASWGLLEAFF.

The V and J genes are TRBV28 and TRBJ2-7; TRBD2 aligns across 13 bases. The CDR3 extends over 14 amino acids. Germline values: CDR1 MDHEN, CDR2 SYDVKM. V lost 8 bases, J lost 3 bases, and 4 bases stayed unmatched. In nucleotides, the CDR3 is TGTGCCAGCTCCGGGACTAGCGGGATCTACGAGCAGTACTTC. Translating gives CASSGTSGIYEQYF.

The genes are TRBV7-3 and TRBJ1-1; 8 bases are a match to TRBD1. The germline CDR1 and CDR2 sequences are SGHTA and FQGTGA. J gave up 7 bases and V 3 bases, and 4 bases lay outside the gene matches. CDR3 length: 13 residues. CDR3 nucleotide sequence: TGTGCCAGCAGCTTCCAGGGGGCTGGTGAAGCTTTCTTT. It specifies CASSFQGAGEAFF.